The sequence of this T cell receptor beta chain was determined in a study of cytomegalovirus exposure and HLA in healthy donors. This PCR relied on a set of 60 Vbeta primers and 13 Jbeta primers. Repertoires were generated with immunoSEQ multiplex PCR, while TCRdb's copy carries only in-frame clones and drops some. The profile shows some 150,000 clones, 75% to 85% of them singletons. V was pared by 3 bases and J by 1 base, with 3 bases of the junction left unmatched. Germline V gives CDR1 KGHSH, CDR2 LQKENI. CDR3 length: 16 residues. Remarks on this clone: Other DNA sequences in the sample encode the same CDR3.

Material for sequencing was PBMCs. The clonotype was recovered from a female donor in good health and CMV-seropositive. J is TRBJ2-1 and V is TRBV18; TRBD1 agrees at 10 bases. CDR3 sequence reads: CASSPRDRGSYNEQFF. For the CDR3, the DNA is TGTGCCAGCTCACCGAGGGACAGGGGATCCTACAATGAGCAGTTCTTC.